The 5 T cell receptor beta chains presented below share a single source sample, sequenced in a study of blood T cell repertoires in COVID-19. TCRdb's table, derived via immunoSEQ multiplex PCR, lists solely in-frame clones and lacks some. The repertoire holds about 100,000 clones, with around 90% as singletons. The sample comprised peripheral blood. These receptor sequences come from a human donor in a cohort sampled during active COVID-19.

The rearrangement links TRBV28 to TRBJ2-7; the match to TRBD2 covers 7 bases. Germline CDR1 MDHEN, CDR2 SYDVKM. This CDR3 spans 19 amino acids. V was pared by 9 bases and J by 0 bases, with 23 bases of the junction left unmatched. CDR3 region: CASWDYTLDSSQNSYEQYF. In DNA, the CDR3 is TGTGCCAGTTGGGACTATACCCTTGACAGTTCGCAGAACTCCTACGAGCAGTACTTC.

The chain employs TRBV18 and TRBJ1-1, with TRBD1 identical over 8 bases. Germline lookup yields CDR1 KGHSH and CDR2 LQKENI. The CDR3 length is 14 residues. Unmatched junction bases numbered 5, after V lost 1 base and J lost 7 bases. As DNA, the CDR3 is TGTGCCAGCTCACCACTTCAGGGGGCGGGTGAAGCTTTCTTT. Protein sequence: CASSPLQGAGEAFF.

CDR3 in amino acids: CASRSDRRGYNEQFF. DNA for the CDR3: TGTGCCAGCAGATCGGACAGGCGGGGTTACAATGAGCAGTTCTTC. The chain joins TRBV6-5 to TRBJ2-1; the D gene is possibly TRBD1 (7 bases). V was cut by 6 bases and J by 4 bases, with 16 bases left in between. Germline V CDR1 and CDR2: MNHEY, SVGAGI. This CDR3 has 15 amino acids.

The CDR3 region is CASSYRVNTEAFF. As DNA, the CDR3 is TGTGCCAGCAGTTACAGGGTGAACACTGAAGCTTTCTTT. The chain recombines TRBV12-3 or TRBV12-4 with TRBJ1-1, with D tentatively TRBD1 (6 bases). Trimming pared 4 bases from V and 0 bases from J, leaving 6 bases between. The CDR3 contains 13 residues.

This clone was recorded only once. This rearrangement joins TRBV25-1 to TRBJ2-3, with D possibly TRBD1 on 5 matching bases. Germline V CDR1 and CDR2: MGHDK, SYGVNS. The CDR3 loop spans 15 amino acids. V was shortened by 3 bases and J by 3 bases, with 13 bases between the two germline ends. CDR3 amino acids: CASSEVAGPTDTQYF. The CDR3 nucleotides read TGTGCCAGCAGTGAGGTGGCAGGGCCAACAGATACGCAGTATTTT.